Listed here are 22 T cell receptor beta chains from one sample, sequenced in a study of blood T cell repertoires in COVID-19 (dated by TCRdb to 2018 to 2020). The library was generated by the immunoSEQ multiplex PCR assay. TCRdb limited this immuneACCESS table to in-frame rearrangements with V and J called. A share of clones is missing; checked studies link under half to unresolved V genes, and the rest is unexplained. Within this sample are 150,000 or so clones, with 60% to 80% of them counted one time only. The ten largest make up just under 3% of the sample. Specimen: PBMCs or T cells enriched from blood (not recorded which). The receptors were sampled from a woman between 45 and 60 years old who had recovered from COVID-19.

Notes on this clone: The same CDR3 also results from other DNA sequences found in this sample. V usage is TRBV19 and J usage is TRBJ1-1, with TRBD1 matching over 8 bases. Trimming at V came to 3 bases and at J to 1 base, leaving 1 base not matched to a gene. This CDR3 has 14 residues. Looked up from germline, CDR1 is LNHDA and CDR2 is SQIVND (reference sequence). The CDR3 protein is CASSIRGRNTEAFF. The CDR3 nucleotides are TGTGCCAGTAGTATCAGGGGGCGGAACACTGAAGCTTTCTTT.

This chain uses TRBV12-5 with TRBJ2-1; 14 nucleotides agree with TRBD2. The CDR3 length is 15 residues. With V trimmed by 5 bases and J by 10 bases, 7 bases remained unmatched. Germline CDR1 is LGHNT and CDR2 is FRNRAP. The CDR3 DNA reads TGTGCTAGTGGTGTGGGACTAGCGGGAGATCGGGAGCAGTTCTTC. Protein: CASGVGLAGDREQFF.

This chain uses TRBV5-1 with TRBJ1-1; 8 bases are a match to TRBD1. V was pared by 4 bases and J by 4 bases, with 9 bases of the junction left unmatched. Germline V CDR1 and CDR2: SGHRS, YFSETQ. The CDR3 consists of 15 residues. CDR3 residues: CASSARRTGSTEAFF. DNA of the CDR3: TGCGCCAGCAGCGCGCGACGGACAGGGAGCACTGAAGCTTTCTTT.

V is TRBV12-3 or TRBV12-4 and J is TRBJ1-3; D remains ambiguous. V lost 8 bases and J 8 bases, leaving 10 bases between the germline ends. The CDR3 has 11 residues. The CDR3 DNA reads as TGTGCCAGCGCCCCAGGCTACACCATATATTTT. It yields the protein CASAPGYTIYF.

This clone was recorded a few times. The rearrangement links TRBV5-4 to TRBJ2-7, with 8 bases aligning to TRBD1. The CDR3 sequence is 14 residues long. V lost 0 bases, J lost 3 bases, and 2 bases stayed unmatched. Germline CDR1 and CDR2: SGHNT and YYREEE (reference sequence). CDR3 in amino acids: CASSLGTGNYEQYF. DNA for the CDR3: TGTGCCAGCAGCTTGGGGACAGGGAACTACGAGCAGTACTTC.

The chain employs TRBV6-5 and TRBJ2-5; 7 positions agree with TRBD1. V was clipped by 4 bases and J by 5 bases; unmatched bases: 10. The CDR3 covers 15 residues. CDR1 and CDR2 (germline): MNHEY, SVGAGI. As DNA, the CDR3 is TGTGCCAGCAGTTCGGGACAGACATACCCGGAGACCCAGTACTTC. Amino acid sequence: CASSSGQTYPETQYF.

This chain joins TRBV2 and TRBJ1-1, with D hard to call. The germline CDR1 and CDR2 sequences are SNHLY and FYNNEI. The CDR3 is made up of 13 amino acids. V was clipped by 7 bases and J by 1 base, with 10 bases between them. Here the CDR3 DNA reads TGTGCCAGCAAGGCTACAGAGAACACTGAAGCTTTCTTT. It encodes CASKATENTEAFF.

The gene calls are TRBV6-5 and TRBJ1-2; perhaps TRBD1 as D (5 bases). Trimming shortened V by 7 bases and J by 7 bases, and 13 bases separated the two germline ends. This CDR3 spans 12 amino acids. The germline V gene encodes CDR1 MNHEY and CDR2 SVGAGI. CDR3 sequence: CASTPEGVGYTF. In DNA, the CDR3 is TGTGCCAGCACCCCGGAAGGGGTTGGCTACACCTTC.

Remarks on this clone: One end of the junction does not line up with germline, which may come from a read error. The chain links TRBV19 to TRBJ1-5; the D gene is possibly TRBD1 (5 bases). Germline V CDR1 and CDR2: LNHDA, SQIVND (reference sequence). This CDR3 contains 16 residues. In DNA, the CDR3 is TGTGCCAGTAGTTCAGGGAACGGGAGAGGCAATCAGTCCCAGCATTTT. It specifies CASSSGNGRGNQSQHF.

The chain joins TRBV11-3 to TRBJ2-1; 9 bases match TRBD1. The CDR3 is 16 amino acids. V lost 4 bases and J lost 7; bases outside the gene matches: 11. Germline V gene lookup returns CDR1 SGHNT and CDR2 YENEEA. CDR3 protein: CASSSGDRAGRNEQFF. DNA of the CDR3: TGTGCCAGCAGCTCCGGGGACAGGGCGGGTAGAAATGAGCAGTTCTTC.

CDR3 nucleotide sequence: TGTGCCAGCAGCGCGACTAGCGGGAGTAACACCGGGGAGCTGTTTTTT. Its translation: CASSATSGSNTGELFF. The rearrangement uses TRBV9 and TRBJ2-2, with 12 bases identical to TRBD2. V dropped 3 bases and J dropped 2; count of bases not matched to a gene: 2. Germline V gene sequence: CDR1 SGDLS, CDR2 YYNGEE. CDR3 length: 16 residues.

This chain uses TRBV11-2 with TRBJ2-1, with TRBD2 as a possible D gene (6 bases). CDR3 length: 12 residues. Between the trimmed V and J ends, which lost 1 base and 10 bases, there was a span of 8 bases. CDR1 and CDR2 from the germline V gene are SGHAT and FQNNGV. The CDR3 DNA reads as TGTGCCAGCAGCTTAGGGGGGGAAGAGCAGTTCTTC. The encoded protein is CASSLGGEEQFF.

CDR3 protein: CASSPPVLTDEQYF. The CDR3, as DNA: TGTGCCAGCTCACCACCCGTCCTAACGGACGAGCAGTACTTC. This chain connects TRBV18 to TRBJ2-7; no definite D call. V was cut by 0 bases and J by 5 bases, with 11 bases left in between. The germline V gene encodes CDR1 KGHSH and CDR2 LQKENI. The CDR3 consists of 14 residues.

The V gene is TRBV3-1 (or the pseudogene TRBV3-2), the J gene TRBJ1-1; tentative D call: TRBD1 (5 bases). From germline, CDR1 is LGHDT and CDR2 YNNKEL (reference sequence). V was shortened by 4 bases and J by 0 bases, with 15 bases between the two germline ends. CDR3 length: 16 residues. The CDR3 bases are TGTGCCAGCAGCCGGGACTTCGCACGGATGAACACTGAAGCTTTCTTT. It is translated as CASSRDFARMNTEAFF.

This clone was detected only once. The DNA for the CDR3 is TGTGCCAGCAGTCGAGGGCTAGCGGACCACAATGAGCAGTTCTTC. Translating it yields CASSRGLADHNEQFF. The chain links TRBV27 to TRBJ2-1; 7 bases line up with TRBD2. V lost 5 bases to trimming and J lost 5 bases; unmatched junction nucleotides: 9. Germline CDR1 and CDR2: MNHEY and SMNVEV (reference sequence). This CDR3 has 15 amino acids.

The chain employs TRBV29-1 and TRBJ2-7, with TRBD2 matching over 14 bases. Germline CDR1 is SQVTM and CDR2 is ANQGSEA. After removal of 2 bases from V and 3 bases from J, the junction contained 6 bases not matched to a gene. CDR3 length: 16 amino acids. The CDR3 sequence is CSVELAGTSGSYEQYF. Written as DNA, the CDR3 is TGCAGCGTTGAATTGGCCGGGACTAGCGGGAGCTACGAGCAGTACTTC.

The rearrangement joins TRBV7-6 to TRBJ2-7; 7 bases are a match to TRBD2. Trimming removed 2 bases from V and 5 bases from J; junction bases left unmatched: 9. Looked up from germline, CDR1 is SGHVS and CDR2 is FNYEAQ. CDR3 size: 15 residues. This chain's CDR3 is CASSLSPGGVHEQYF. The DNA of the CDR3 is TGTGCCAGCAGCTTAAGCCCGGGAGGTGTCCACGAGCAGTACTTC.

This chain joins TRBV12-3 or TRBV12-4 and TRBJ1-1; D perhaps matches TRBD1 (5 bases). There are 12 residues in the CDR3. V lost 7 bases to trimming and J lost 7 bases, with 13 bases between them. CDR3 DNA sequence: TGTGCCAGCACTGTGGCCGGGGGTGAAGCTTTCTTT. It yields the protein CASTVAGGEAFF.

CDR3 loop: CASRRNSGGGYTF. CDR3 in DNA: TGCGCCAGCAGACGAAATTCAGGGGGAGGCTACACCTTC. This chain links TRBV5-1 with TRBJ1-2, with TRBD1 identical over 7 bases. CDR1 is SGHRS, CDR2 YFSETQ, per germline. V was pared by 5 bases and J by 8 bases, with 9 bases of the junction left unmatched. The CDR3 totals 13 residues.

To note about this clone: The germline gene is not matched at one end of the junction; a read error may be the cause. Other DNA sequences in this sample translate to the same CDR3. V is TRBV4-1 and J is TRBJ2-2; possibly TRBD2 for D (6 bases). Germline V gene data show CDR1 as MGHRA and CDR2 as YSYEKL. This CDR3 is 15 amino acids long. The CDR3, as DNA: TGCGCCAGCAGCCCCGGGGTAGCGGCCACCGGAGAGCTGTTTTTT. Residues: CASSPGVAATGELFF.

The V and J genes are TRBV5-4 and TRBJ1-6; weak D call: TRBD1 (6 bases). The CDR3 is 14 residues long. Germline CDR1 is SGHNT and CDR2 is YYREEE (reference sequence). V shed 1 base and J shed 7 bases, with 9 bases lying between them. The DNA of the CDR3 is TGTGCCAGCAGCTTGTCAGGGGCAAATTCACCCCTCCACTTT. Translated, it gives CASSLSGANSPLHF.

The gene calls are TRBV7-2 and TRBJ1-3; 7 bases fit TRBD1. Germline V gene lookup returns CDR1 SGHTA and CDR2 FQGNSA. The CDR3 extends over 17 amino acids. V was clipped by 5 bases and J by 0 bases; unmatched bases: 10. The CDR3 loop is CASSHRGWSSSGNTIYF. CDR3 DNA: TGTGCCAGCAGCCACAGGGGATGGTCGAGCTCTGGAAACACCATATATTTT.